Listed here are 24 T cell receptor beta chains from one sample, sequenced in a study of CD8 T cells in Susac syndrome. The authors reverse transcribed roughly 0.5 to 1 ug RNA with random hexamers. TCRdb called the immunoSEQ multiplex PCR reads again in MiXCR, with one record for every CDR3 protein. The sample carries about 84,000 distinct CDR3 sequences, roughly 95% recorded once. Input material: CD8+ T cells from PBMCs. These receptor sequences come from a human donor with Susac syndrome.

The chain joins TRBV9 to TRBJ2-6; TRBD1 is a possible D gene (5 bases). The CDR3 length is 18 residues. V lost 0 bases to trimming and J lost 2 bases, with 15 bases between them. Germline V gives CDR1 SGDLS, CDR2 YYNGEE. Written as DNA, the CDR3 is TGTGCCAGCAGCGTAGGGCTTCCCGCAGGGCCTGGGGCCAACGTCCTGACTTTC. Amino acids: CASSVGLPAGPGANVLTF.

The V gene is TRBV19, the J gene TRBJ1-2, with 9 bases lining up with TRBD1. The V gene's germline CDR1 is LNHDA and CDR2 SQIVND (reference sequence). With V trimmed by 7 bases and J by 3 bases, 6 bases remained unmatched. The CDR3 is made up of 14 amino acids. The CDR3 bases are TGTGCCAGTACCTGGACAGGGGAGGACTATGGCTACACCTTC. Protein: CASTWTGEDYGYTF. Full variable domain (outside the CDR3, taken from reference TRBV19 and TRBJ1-2): DGGITQSPKYLFRKEGQNVTLSCEQNLNHDAMYWYRQDPGQGLRLIYYSQIVNDFQKGDIAEGYSVSREKKESFPLTVTSAQKNPTAFYLCASTWTGEDYGYTFGSGTRLTVV.

The V call is TRBV12-3 or TRBV12-4, the J call TRBJ2-1; 9 nucleotides agree with TRBD1. V lost 6 bases, J lost 4 bases, and 4 bases stayed unmatched. The CDR3 is made up of 14 amino acids. In nucleotides, the CDR3 is TGTGCCAGCAGCCTACAGGGGGCGTACAATGAGCAGTTCTTC. The encoded protein is CASSLQGAYNEQFF.

This rearrangement joins TRBV19 to TRBJ2-5; no reliable D call. Germline CDR1 reads LNHDA; CDR2 reads SQIVND (reference sequence). V was cut by 3 bases and J by 3 bases, with 8 bases left in between. This CDR3 is 13 amino acids long. CDR3 sequence reads: CASSIAGEETQYF. The CDR3 bases are TGTGCCAGTAGTATTGCAGGAGAAGAGACCCAGTACTTC.

J is TRBJ1-5 and V is TRBV9, with D possibly being TRBD1 (6 bases). The V and J ends lost 3 bases and 6 bases respectively, with 16 bases between them. Germline values: CDR1 SGDLS, CDR2 YYNGEE. The CDR3 has 15 amino acids. This chain's CDR3 is CASSAAGEVFQPQHF. CDR3 bases: TGTGCCAGCAGCGCCGCAGGGGAAGTTTTTCAGCCCCAGCATTTT.

The genes are TRBV4-1 and TRBJ1-1, with D perhaps matching TRBD1 (6 bases). Trimming cost V 7 bases and J 1 base, with 22 bases left between them. There are 17 residues in the CDR3. In germline, CDR1 is MGHRA, CDR2 YSYEKL. The CDR3 spells CASTPDAGQNPNTEAFF. CDR3 DNA sequence: TGCGCCAGCACCCCTGATGCCGGACAGAACCCGAACACTGAAGCTTTCTTT.

The chain combines TRBV7-9 with TRBJ1-6, with D uncertain. CDR3 length: 14 residues. Germline CDR1 and CDR2: SEHNR and FQNEAQ (reference sequence). V was cut by 3 bases and J by 8 bases, with 11 bases left in between. The CDR3 DNA reads as TGTGCCAGCAGCTTGGGTTTCGGAGATTCACCCCTCCACTTT. It translates to CASSLGFGDSPLHF. The full variable domain, in which reference TRBV7-9 and TRBJ1-6 provide the parts outside the CDR3, is DTGVSQNPRHKITKRGQNVTFRCDPISEHNRLYWYRQTLGQGPEFLTYFQNEAQLEKSRLLSDRFSAERPKGSFSTLEIQRTEQGDSAMYLCASSLGFGDSPLHFGNGTRLTVT.

The chain uses TRBV20-1 and TRBJ1-2; D unresolved. The germline V and J ends were trimmed by 3 bases and 0 bases, with 8 bases remaining between them. From germline, CDR1 is DFQATT and CDR2 SNEGSKA (reference sequence). CDR3 length equals 13 residues. CDR3 amino acids: CSASAGTNYGYTF. CDR3 DNA: TGCAGTGCTAGTGCCGGAACTAACTATGGCTACACCTTC.

The rearrangement links TRBV20-1 to TRBJ2-5, with 9 bases identical to TRBD1. J gave up 2 bases and V 4 bases, and 2 bases lay outside the gene matches. CDR1 and CDR2 from the germline V gene are DFQATT and SNEGSKA (reference sequence). The CDR3 is made up of 13 amino acids. CDR3 sequence (DNA): TGCAGTGCTAACGGACAGGGGCAAGAGACCCAGTACTTC. Encoded protein: CSANGQGQETQYF.

The rearrangement uses TRBV3-1 and TRBJ2-7; possibly TRBD1 or TRBD2 for D (5 bases each). Trimming removed 3 bases from V and 4 bases from J, with 16 bases in between. Germline CDR1 LGHDT, CDR2 YNNKEL (reference sequence). This CDR3 region has 15 residues. The CDR3 bases are TGTGCCAGCAGCCAGGGGTGGGGGAGACGGTACGAGCAGTACTTC. It yields the protein CASSQGWGRRYEQYF.

The chain has TRBV9 and TRBJ2-2; D gene uncertain. CDR3 length: 13 amino acids. The germline V and J ends were trimmed by 0 bases and 6 bases, with 6 bases remaining between them. Germline V gene lookup returns CDR1 SGDLS and CDR2 YYNGEE. CDR3 region: CASSVDWSGELFF. CDR3 DNA: TGTGCCAGCAGCGTAGATTGGTCCGGGGAGCTGTTTTTT.

The chain combines TRBV12-3 or TRBV12-4 with TRBJ2-5; 7 bases match TRBD2. The ends lost 3 bases at V and 5 bases at J; junction bases unmatched: 0. CDR3 length: 12 amino acids. This CDR3 reads CASSFSGETQYF. For the CDR3, the DNA is TGTGCCAGCAGTTTTAGCGGGGAGACCCAGTACTTC.

V is TRBV7-9 and J is TRBJ1-2, with 7 bases matching TRBD1. The V segment lost 5 bases and the J segment 3 bases; nucleotides outside the gene matches: 9. CDR3 size: 15 residues. Per the germline V gene, CDR1 is SEHNR and CDR2 is FQNEAQ (reference sequence). CDR3 sequence reads: CASSPEGQSHYGYTF. The CDR3 region has the DNA TGTGCCAGCAGCCCGGAGGGACAGAGTCACTATGGCTACACCTTC. Variable domain in full (rest from reference TRBV7-9 and TRBJ1-2): DTGVSQNPRHKITKRGQNVTFRCDPISEHNRLYWYRQTLGQGPEFLTYFQNEAQLEKSRLLSDRFSAERPKGSFSTLEIQRTEQGDSAMYLCASSPEGQSHYGYTFGSGTRLTVV.

The chain recombines TRBV11-2 with TRBJ1-1; weak D call: TRBD1 (6 bases). The germline V and J ends were trimmed by 5 bases and 8 bases, with 12 bases remaining between them. The germline CDR1 and CDR2 sequences are SGHAT and FQNNGV. This CDR3 is built from 12 residues. CDR3 sequence: CASSPGGAEAFF. The CDR3 coding sequence is TGTGCCAGCAGCCCCGGGGGGGCAGAAGCTTTCTTT.

The chain recombines TRBV7-3 with TRBJ1-5; 7 bases map to TRBD1. The germline CDR1 and CDR2 sequences are SGHTA and FQGTGA. The CDR3 covers 16 residues. Trimming took 4 bases from V and 3 from J; bases not matched to a gene: 9. The CDR3 bases are TGTGCCAGCAGCTCAAGAACCGACAGGGACAATCAGCCCCAGCATTTT. Its protein is CASSSRTDRDNQPQHF.

The V gene is TRBV6-6, the J gene TRBJ1-2; D uncertain. This CDR3 spans 14 amino acids. Trimming cost V 1 base and J 2 bases, with 8 bases left between them. Germline-derived CDR1 and CDR2 are MNHNY and SVGAGI (reference sequence). The CDR3 sequence is CASSYLGQNYGYTF. In nucleotides, the CDR3 is TGTGCCAGCAGTTACTTGGGTCAGAACTATGGCTACACCTTC.

The rearrangement joins TRBV6-5 to TRBJ1-2, with D possibly being TRBD1 (5 bases). V was shortened by 5 bases and J by 4 bases, with 11 bases between the two germline ends. This CDR3 contains 13 residues. Per germline, CDR1 MNHEY and CDR2 SVGAGI. The CDR3 region has the DNA TGTGCCAGCAGTCACAGGAGCCTCTATGGCTACACCTTC. Translation: CASSHRSLYGYTF.

The J gene is TRBJ2-1, the V gene TRBV20-1; 13 bases are shared with TRBD2. The germline gives CDR1 DFQATT, CDR2 SNEGSKA (reference sequence). The V gene end was trimmed by 6 bases and the J gene end by 13 bases; junction bases not matched to a gene: 15. The CDR3 contains 15 residues. Here the CDR3 DNA reads TGCAGTGCCCGCTACTCCGGGACTAGCGGGATGGAACAGTTCTTC. Translation gives CSARYSGTSGMEQFF.

The CDR3 is CASREGQTNTEAFF. CDR3 nucleotide sequence: TGTGCCAGTAGGGAGGGGCAGACGAACACTGAAGCTTTCTTT. The chain joins TRBV19 to TRBJ1-1, with D possibly being TRBD1 (5 bases). V lost 6 bases and J 1 base, leaving 12 bases between the germline ends. From germline, CDR1 is LNHDA and CDR2 SQIVND (reference sequence). The CDR3 contains 14 residues.

The chain carries TRBV15 and TRBJ2-2; tentative D call: TRBD1 (5 bases). The V and J ends lost 1 base and 1 base respectively, with 13 bases between them. This CDR3 has 17 amino acids. Per the germline V gene, CDR1 is LNHNV and CDR2 is YYDKDF (reference sequence). CDR3: CATSRVLRGLNTGELFF. The CDR3 bases are TGTGCCACCAGCAGAGTCTTAAGGGGTTTGAACACCGGGGAGCTGTTTTTT. The whole variable domain, filled in from reference TRBV15 and TRBJ2-2, reads DAMVIQNPRYQVTQFGKPVTLSCSQTLNHNVMYWYQQKSSQAPKLLFHYYDKDFNNEADTPDNFQSRRPNTSFCFLDIRSPGLGDTAMYLCATSRVLRGLNTGELFFGEGSRLTVL.

The chain employs TRBV12-3 or TRBV12-4 and TRBJ2-2, with D hard to call. V was clipped by 5 bases and J by 3 bases, with 16 bases between them. The CDR3 covers 16 residues. CDR3 loop: CASSPRERLDTGELFF. The CDR3 DNA reads TGTGCCAGCAGTCCTAGAGAGAGGCTGGACACCGGGGAGCTGTTTTTT.

This rearrangement joins TRBV2 to TRBJ2-7; possible D gene TRBD1, 5 bases. Germline CDR1 reads SNHLY; CDR2 reads FYNNEI. The CDR3 is 16 residues long. Trimming took off 1 base at V and 7 bases at J, with 20 bases between the two ends. In nucleotides, the CDR3 is TGTGCCAGCAGTGAAGAGGGGTGGACATCCCGCCCGGAGCAGTACGTC. Translating gives CASSEEGWTSRPEQYV.

The CDR3 loop is CASSLPGTVQETQYF. The CDR3 DNA sequence: TGTGCCAGCAGCTTACCAGGGACGGTCCAAGAGACCCAGTACTTC. The J gene is TRBJ2-5, the V gene TRBV7-9, with D perhaps TRBD1 or TRBD2 (5 bases each). There are 15 residues in the CDR3. Germline lookup yields CDR1 SEHNR and CDR2 FQNEAQ (reference sequence). V lost 2 bases, J lost 1 base, and 11 bases lay in between. Together with reference TRBV7-9 and TRBJ2-5, the CDR3 gives the full variable domain: DTGVSQNPRHKITKRGQNVTFRCDPISEHNRLYWYRQTLGQGPEFLTYFQNEAQLEKSRLLSDRFSAERPKGSFSTLEIQRTEQGDSAMYLCASSLPGTVQETQYFGPGTRLLVL.

The rearrangement uses TRBV20-1 and TRBJ2-5; perhaps TRBD2 as D (7 bases). V lost 0 bases, J lost 4 bases, and 21 bases lay in between. Per the germline V gene, CDR1 is DFQATT and CDR2 is SNEGSKA (reference sequence). The CDR3 is made up of 17 amino acids. The CDR3 here is CSARDRGGLSSLETQYF. CDR3 nucleotides: TGCAGTGCTAGAGATAGGGGGGGCCTTTCCTCCTTAGAGACCCAGTACTTC.